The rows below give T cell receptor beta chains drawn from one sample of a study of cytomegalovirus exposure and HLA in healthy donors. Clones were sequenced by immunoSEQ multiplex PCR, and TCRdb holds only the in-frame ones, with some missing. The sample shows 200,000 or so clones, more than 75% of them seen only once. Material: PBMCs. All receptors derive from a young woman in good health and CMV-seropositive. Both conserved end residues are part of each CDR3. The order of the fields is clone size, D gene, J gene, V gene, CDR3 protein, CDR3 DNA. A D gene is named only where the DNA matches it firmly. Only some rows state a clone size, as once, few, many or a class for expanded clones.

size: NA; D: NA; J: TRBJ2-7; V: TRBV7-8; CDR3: CASSLETVREQYF; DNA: TGTGCCAGCAGCTTAGAAACTGTCCGGGAGCAGTACTTC
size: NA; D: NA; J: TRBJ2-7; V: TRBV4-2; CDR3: CASSQDLLYEQYF; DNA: TGTGCCAGCAGCCAAGATTTACTCTACGAGCAGTACTTC
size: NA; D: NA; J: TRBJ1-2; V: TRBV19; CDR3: CASSIRQAVYGYTF; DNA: TGTGCCAGTAGTATACGACAGGCGGTCTATGGCTACACCTTC
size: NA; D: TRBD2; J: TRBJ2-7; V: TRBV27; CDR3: CASSRWTSGRSVHEQYF; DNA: TGTGCCAGCAGCCGCTGGACTAGCGGGAGATCAGTTCACGAGCAGTACTTC
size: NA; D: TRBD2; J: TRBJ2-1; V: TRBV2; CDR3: CASKVLAGLYNEQFF; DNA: TGTGCCAGCAAAGTACTAGCGGGGCTCTACAATGAGCAGTTCTTC
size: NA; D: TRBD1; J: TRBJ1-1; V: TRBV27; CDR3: CASAKNRGLNTEAFF; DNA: TGTGCCAGCGCAAAAAACAGGGGCCTGAACACTGAAGCTTTCTTT
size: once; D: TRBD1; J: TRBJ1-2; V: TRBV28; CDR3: CASSRGTGGGPPSYGYTF; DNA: TGTGCCAGCAGTCGTGGGACAGGGGGCGGTCCGCCCTCCTATGGCTACACCTTC
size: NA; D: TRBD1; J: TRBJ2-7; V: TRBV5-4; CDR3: CASRDRGVEYEQYF; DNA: TGTGCCAGCAGGGACAGGGGGGTAGAATACGAGCAGTACTTC
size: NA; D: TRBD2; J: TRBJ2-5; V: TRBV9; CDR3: CASSLGLAGETQYF; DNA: TGTGCCAGCAGCCTGGGACTAGCAGGAGAGACCCAGTACTTC
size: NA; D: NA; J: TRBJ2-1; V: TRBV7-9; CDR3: CASSLANPSEQFF; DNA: TGTGCCAGCAGCTTAGCGAATCCTAGTGAGCAGTTCTTC
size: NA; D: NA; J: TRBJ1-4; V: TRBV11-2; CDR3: CASTLRPTGSYEKLFF; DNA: TGTGCCAGCACCCTACGCCCGACAGGAAGTTATGAAAAACTGTTTTTT
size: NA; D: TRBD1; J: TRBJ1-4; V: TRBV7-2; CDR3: CASSLTRQGWGEKLFF; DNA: TGTGCCAGCAGCTTAACAAGACAGGGGTGGGGGGAAAAACTGTTTTTT
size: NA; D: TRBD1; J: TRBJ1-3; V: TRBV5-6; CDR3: CASNVDRVNTIYF; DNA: TGTGCCAGCAATGTCGACAGGGTAAACACCATATATTTT
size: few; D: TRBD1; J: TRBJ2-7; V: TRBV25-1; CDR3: CASSGQGRRPYEQYF; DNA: TGTGCCAGCAGCGGACAGGGAAGACGACCCTACGAGCAGTACTTC
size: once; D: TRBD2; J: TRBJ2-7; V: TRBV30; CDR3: CAWGRGAQGEQYF; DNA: TGTGCCTGGGGGCGGGGGGCGCAGGGCGAGCAGTACTTC
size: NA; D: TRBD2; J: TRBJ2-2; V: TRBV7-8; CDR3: CASSPFWAGGTGELFF; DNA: TGTGCCAGCAGCCCGTTCTGGGCGGGAGGCACCGGGGAGCTGTTTTTT
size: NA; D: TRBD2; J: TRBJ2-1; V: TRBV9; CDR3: CASSGRIGLAAYNEQFF; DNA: TGTGCCAGCAGCGGACGTATAGGACTAGCGGCTTACAATGAGCAGTTCTTC
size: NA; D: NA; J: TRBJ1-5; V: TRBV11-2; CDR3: CASSSDSSNQPQHF; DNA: TGTGCCAGCAGCTCGGACAGTAGCAATCAGCCCCAGCATTTT
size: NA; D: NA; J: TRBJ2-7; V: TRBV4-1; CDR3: CASSQGVGRGGSYEQYF; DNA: TGCGCCAGCAGCCAGGGGGTTGGGAGAGGGGGCTCCTACGAGCAGTACTTC
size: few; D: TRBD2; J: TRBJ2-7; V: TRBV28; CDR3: CASAQSEREVYEQYF; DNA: TGTGCCAGCGCCCAAAGCGAGCGGGAGGTCTACGAGCAGTACTTC
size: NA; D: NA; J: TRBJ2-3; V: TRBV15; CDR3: CATSGWDRDIAGAWMDTQYF; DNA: TGTGCCACCAGCGGATGGGACAGGGATATAGCGGGAGCCTGGATGGATACGCAGTATTTT
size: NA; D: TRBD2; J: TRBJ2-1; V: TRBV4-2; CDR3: CASRAGERNEQFF; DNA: TGTGCCAGCAGGGCGGGAGAACGGAATGAGCAGTTCTTC
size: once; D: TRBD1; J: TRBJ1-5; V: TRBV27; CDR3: CASSLYRGDQPQHF; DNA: TGTGCCAGCAGTTTATACAGGGGGGATCAGCCCCAGCATTTT
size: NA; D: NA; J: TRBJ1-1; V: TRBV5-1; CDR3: CASSLSGQLNTEAFF; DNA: TGCGCCAGCAGCTTGAGTGGGCAGCTGAACACTGAAGCTTTCTTT
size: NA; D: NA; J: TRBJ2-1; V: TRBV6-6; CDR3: CASGHSSSWNEQFF; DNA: TGTGCCAGCGGCCATTCGTCCTCGTGGAATGAGCAGTTCTTC
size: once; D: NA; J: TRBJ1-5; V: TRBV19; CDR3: CASSIEGVGQPQHF; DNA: TGTGCCAGTAGTATTGAGGGTGTGGGCCAGCCCCAGCATTTT
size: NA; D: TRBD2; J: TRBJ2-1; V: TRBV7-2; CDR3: CASSLGYRGTSLFF; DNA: TGTGCCAGCAGCTTAGGTTATAGGGGGACTAGCCTATTCTTC
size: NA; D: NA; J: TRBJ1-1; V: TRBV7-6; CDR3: CASSKPPLPVAFF; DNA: TGTGCCAGCAGCAAACCCCCCCTACCGGTAGCTTTCTTT
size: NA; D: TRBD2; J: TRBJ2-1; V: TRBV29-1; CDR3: CSVEGLAGERENEQFF; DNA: TGCAGCGTCGAGGGGCTAGCGGGAGAGAGGGAGAATGAGCAGTTCTTC
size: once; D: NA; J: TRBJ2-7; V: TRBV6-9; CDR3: CASRRDNSSYEQYF; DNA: TGTGCCAGCAGGAGGGATAACAGCTCCTACGAGCAGTACTTC
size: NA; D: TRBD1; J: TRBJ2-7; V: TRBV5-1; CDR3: CASSWGQGSYEQYF; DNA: TGCGCCAGCAGCTGGGGACAGGGCTCCTACGAGCAGTACTTC
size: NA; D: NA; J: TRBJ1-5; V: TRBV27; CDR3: CASSLIRSNQPQHF; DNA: TGTGCCAGCAGTTTAATCCGGAGCAATCAGCCCCAGCATTTT
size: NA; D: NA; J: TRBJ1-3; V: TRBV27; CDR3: CASSFNSGNTIYF; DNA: TGTGCCAGCAGTTTTAACTCTGGAAACACCATATATTTT
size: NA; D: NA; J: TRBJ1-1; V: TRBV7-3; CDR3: CASSLDAGQGTEAFF; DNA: TGTGCCAGCAGCTTAGATGCAGGGCAGGGGACTGAAGCTTTCTTT
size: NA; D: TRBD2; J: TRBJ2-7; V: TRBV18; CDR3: CASSSREYTSDYEQYF; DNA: TGTGCCAGCTCATCCCGGGAGTATACTAGCGATTACGAGCAGTACTTC
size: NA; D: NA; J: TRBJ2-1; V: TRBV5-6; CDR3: CASSFGGGGQFF; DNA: TGTGCCAGCAGCTTTGGTGGGGGAGGGCAGTTCTTC
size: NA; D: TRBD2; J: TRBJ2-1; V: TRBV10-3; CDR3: CAISSTSGRVGEQFF; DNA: TGTGCCATCAGCTCCACGAGCGGGAGAGTTGGTGAGCAGTTCTTC
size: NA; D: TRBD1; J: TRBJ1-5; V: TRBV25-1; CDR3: CASSDSGGFNQPQHF; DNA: TGTGCCAGCAGTGATTCAGGGGGTTTCAATCAGCCCCAGCATTTT
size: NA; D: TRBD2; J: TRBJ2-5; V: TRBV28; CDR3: CASRSPPLAGGKETQYF; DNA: TGTGCCAGCCGGAGCCCTCCACTAGCGGGGGGCAAAGAGACCCAGTACTTC
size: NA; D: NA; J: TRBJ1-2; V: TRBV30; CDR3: CTGGRVSGYTF; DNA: TGTACGGGGGGACGCGTTAGTGGCTACACCTTC
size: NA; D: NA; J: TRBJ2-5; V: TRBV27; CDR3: CASSQNGRAGETQYF; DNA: TGTGCCAGCAGCCAAAATGGCAGGGCTGGGGAGACCCAGTACTTC
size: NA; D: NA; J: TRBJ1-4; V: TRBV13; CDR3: CASSLDPGGELFF; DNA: TGTGCCAGCAGCTTAGATCCGGGAGGGGAACTGTTTTTT
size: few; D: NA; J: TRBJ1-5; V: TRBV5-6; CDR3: CASSSGGNQPQHF; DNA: TGTGCCAGCAGTTCAGGGGGCAATCAGCCCCAGCATTTT
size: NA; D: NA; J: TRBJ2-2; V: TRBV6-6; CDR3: CASSHYRVNTGELFF; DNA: TGTGCCAGCAGCCACTACAGGGTAAACACCGGGGAGCTGTTTTTT
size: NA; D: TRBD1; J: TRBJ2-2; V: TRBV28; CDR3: CASDRGETGELFF; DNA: TGTGCCAGCGACAGGGGGGAAACCGGGGAGCTGTTTTTT
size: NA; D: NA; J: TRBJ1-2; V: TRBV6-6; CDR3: CASSSGGSGAYGYTF; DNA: TGTGCCAGCAGTTCCGGAGGGTCAGGCGCCTATGGCTACACCTTC
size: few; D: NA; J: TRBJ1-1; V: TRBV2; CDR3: CASSRGWDTEAFF; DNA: TGTGCCAGCAGTAGAGGGTGGGACACTGAAGCTTTCTTT
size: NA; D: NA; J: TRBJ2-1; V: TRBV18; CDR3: CASSPLTPGNEQFF; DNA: TGTGCCAGCTCACCATTGACGCCGGGGAATGAGCAGTTCTTC
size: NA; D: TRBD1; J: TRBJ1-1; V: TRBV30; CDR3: CAWSRQGIDTEAFF; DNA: TGTGCCTGGAGCCGACAGGGAATCGACACTGAAGCTTTCTTT
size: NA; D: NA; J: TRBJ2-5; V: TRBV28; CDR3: CASSSVEAQYF; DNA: TGTGCCAGCAGCTCGGTTGAGGCCCAGTACTTC
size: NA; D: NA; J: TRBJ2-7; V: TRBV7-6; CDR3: CASSLPGAGEQYF; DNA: TGTGCCAGCAGCTTACCAGGGGCAGGAGAGCAGTACTTC